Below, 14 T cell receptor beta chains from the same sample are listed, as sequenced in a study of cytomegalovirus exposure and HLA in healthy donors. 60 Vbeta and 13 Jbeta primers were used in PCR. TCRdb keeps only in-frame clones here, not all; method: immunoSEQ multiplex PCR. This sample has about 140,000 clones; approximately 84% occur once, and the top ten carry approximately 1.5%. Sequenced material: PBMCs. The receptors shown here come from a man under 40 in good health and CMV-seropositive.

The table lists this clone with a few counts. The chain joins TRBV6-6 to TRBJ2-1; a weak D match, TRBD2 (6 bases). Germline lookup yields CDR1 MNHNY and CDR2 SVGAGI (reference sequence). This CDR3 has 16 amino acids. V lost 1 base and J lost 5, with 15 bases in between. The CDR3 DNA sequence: TGTGCCAGCAGTTACTTAGGTGGGAGGACACACAATGAGCAGTTCTTC. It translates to CASSYLGGRTHNEQFF.

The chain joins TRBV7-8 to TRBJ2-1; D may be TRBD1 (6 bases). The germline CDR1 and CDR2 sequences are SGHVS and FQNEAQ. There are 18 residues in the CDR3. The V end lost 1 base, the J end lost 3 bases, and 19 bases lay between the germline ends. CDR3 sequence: CASSLGGTMKVDYNEQFF. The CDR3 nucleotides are TGTGCCAGCAGCTTAGGAGGGACAATGAAGGTGGACTACAATGAGCAGTTCTTC.

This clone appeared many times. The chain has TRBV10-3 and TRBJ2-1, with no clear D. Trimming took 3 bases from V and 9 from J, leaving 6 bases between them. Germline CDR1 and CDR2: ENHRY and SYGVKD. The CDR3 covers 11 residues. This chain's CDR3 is CAISDISEQFF. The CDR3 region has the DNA TGTGCCATCAGTGATATCAGTGAGCAGTTCTTC.

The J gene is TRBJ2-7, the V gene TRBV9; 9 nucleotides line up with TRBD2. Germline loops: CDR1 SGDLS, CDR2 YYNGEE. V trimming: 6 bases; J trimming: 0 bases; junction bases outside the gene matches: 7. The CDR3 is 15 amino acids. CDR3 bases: TGTGCCAGCAACACTAGCGGGCGGAGCTCCTACGAGCAGTACTTC. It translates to CASNTSGRSSYEQYF. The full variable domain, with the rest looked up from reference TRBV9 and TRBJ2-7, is DSGVTQTPKHLITATGQRVTLRCSPRSGDLSVYWYQQSLDQGLQFLIQYYNGEERAKGNILERFSAQQFPDLHSELNLSSLELGDSALYFCASNTSGRSSYEQYFGPGTRLTVT.

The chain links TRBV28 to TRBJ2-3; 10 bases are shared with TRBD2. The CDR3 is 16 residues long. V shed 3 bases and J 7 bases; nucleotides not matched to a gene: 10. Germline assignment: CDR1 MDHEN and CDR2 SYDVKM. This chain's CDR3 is CASSFYSGGAGNTQYF. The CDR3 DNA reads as TGTGCCAGCAGTTTCTACAGCGGGGGGGCCGGAAATACGCAGTATTTT.

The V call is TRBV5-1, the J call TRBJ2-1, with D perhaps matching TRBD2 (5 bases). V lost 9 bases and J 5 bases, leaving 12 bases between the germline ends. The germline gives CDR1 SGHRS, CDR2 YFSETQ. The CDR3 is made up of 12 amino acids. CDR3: CATGRGHNEQFF. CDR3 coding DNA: TGCGCCACCGGACGGGGTCACAATGAGCAGTTCTTC.

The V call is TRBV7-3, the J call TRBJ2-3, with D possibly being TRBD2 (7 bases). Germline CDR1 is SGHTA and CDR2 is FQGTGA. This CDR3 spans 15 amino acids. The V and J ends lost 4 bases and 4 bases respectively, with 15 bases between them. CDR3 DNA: TGTGCCAGCAGCTCGGGGGGCGGAGGGGCAGATACGCAGTATTTT. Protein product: CASSSGGGGADTQYF.

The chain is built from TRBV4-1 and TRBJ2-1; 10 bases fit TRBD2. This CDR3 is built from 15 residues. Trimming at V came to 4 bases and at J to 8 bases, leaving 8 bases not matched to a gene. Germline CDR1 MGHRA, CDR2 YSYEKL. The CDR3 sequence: CASSPRTSGVDEQFF. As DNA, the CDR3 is TGCGCCAGCAGCCCCCGGACTAGCGGTGTGGATGAGCAGTTCTTC.

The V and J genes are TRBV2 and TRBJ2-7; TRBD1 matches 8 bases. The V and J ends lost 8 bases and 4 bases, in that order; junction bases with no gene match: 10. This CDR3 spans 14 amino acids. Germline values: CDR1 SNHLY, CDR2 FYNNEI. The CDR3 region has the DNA TGTGCCAGCGGGCGGACAGGGAATTGGTACGAGCAGTACTTC. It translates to CASGRTGNWYEQYF.

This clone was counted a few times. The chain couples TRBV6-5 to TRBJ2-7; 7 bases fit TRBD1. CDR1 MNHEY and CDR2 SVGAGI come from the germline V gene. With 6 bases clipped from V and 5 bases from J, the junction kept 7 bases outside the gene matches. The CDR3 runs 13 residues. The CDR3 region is CASSPGQFHEQYF. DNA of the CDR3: TGTGCCAGCAGCCCGGGACAGTTCCACGAGCAGTACTTC.

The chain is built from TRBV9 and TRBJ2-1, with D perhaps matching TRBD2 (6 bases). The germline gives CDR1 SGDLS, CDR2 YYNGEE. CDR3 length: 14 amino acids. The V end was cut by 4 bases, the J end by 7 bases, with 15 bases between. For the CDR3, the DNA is TGTGCCAGCAGCCCGAGGGACTTCCAAAATGAGCAGTTCTTC. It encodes CASSPRDFQNEQFF.

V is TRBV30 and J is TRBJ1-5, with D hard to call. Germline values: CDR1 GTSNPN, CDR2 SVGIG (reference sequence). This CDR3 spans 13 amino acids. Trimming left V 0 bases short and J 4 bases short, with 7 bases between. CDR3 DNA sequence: TGTGCCTGGAGTGTACAGTCGAATCAGCCCCAGCATTTT. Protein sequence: CAWSVQSNQPQHF.

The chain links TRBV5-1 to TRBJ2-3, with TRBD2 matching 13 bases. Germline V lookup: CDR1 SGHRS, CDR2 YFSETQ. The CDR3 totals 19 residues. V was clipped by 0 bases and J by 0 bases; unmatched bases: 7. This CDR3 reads CASSLEGLAGASSTDTQYF. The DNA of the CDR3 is TGCGCCAGCAGCTTGGAAGGACTAGCGGGGGCGAGTAGCACAGATACGCAGTATTTT. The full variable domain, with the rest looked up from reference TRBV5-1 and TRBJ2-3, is KAGVTQTPRYLIKTRGQQVTLSCSPISGHRSVSWYQQTPGQGLQFLFEYFSETQRNKGNFPGRFSGRQFSNSRSEMNVSTLELGDSALYLCASSLEGLAGASSTDTQYFGPGTRLTVL.

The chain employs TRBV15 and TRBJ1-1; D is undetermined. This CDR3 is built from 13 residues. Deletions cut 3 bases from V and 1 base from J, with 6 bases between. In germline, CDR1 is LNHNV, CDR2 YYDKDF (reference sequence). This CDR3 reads CATSRLRNTEAFF. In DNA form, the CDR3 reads TGTGCCACCAGCAGGCTTAGGAACACTGAAGCTTTCTTT. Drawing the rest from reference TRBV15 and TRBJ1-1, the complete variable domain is DAMVIQNPRYQVTQFGKPVTLSCSQTLNHNVMYWYQQKSSQAPKLLFHYYDKDFNNEADTPDNFQSRRPNTSFCFLDIRSPGLGDTAMYLCATSRLRNTEAFFGQGTRLTVV.